This T cell receptor (beta chain) was identified in a study of cytomegalovirus exposure and HLA in healthy donors (dated 2017 in TCRdb). At the level of the whole study: In an earlier analysis of 550 to 750 of the donors, 250 to 350 Gb of sequence data and 90 million to 130 million unique TCR beta sequences from some 170 million T cells were reported. An early release that covered 500 to 800 HLA-typed donors contained about 300 gigabases of sequencing data and tens of millions of unique TCR sequences. The genetic ancestry cluster associated with self-reported Caucasian donors included approximately 85% of the 398 genotyped donors. The study was designed to test whether signatures of past pathogen exposure could be identified by cataloging public T cell receptors. The study profiled the T cell repertoires of under 700 subjects by immunosequencing and related them to cytomegalovirus serostatus. In addition to the first cohort of 666 subjects, a separate validation cohort of approximately 130 different subjects was used. To predict cytomegalovirus infection status, the study combined high-throughput TCR immunosequencing, statistical association of individual TCRs with disease status, and machine learning. In a later analysis, previously published TCR beta repertoires from 500 to 750 donors were re-analyzed and high-resolution HLA genotyping was added so that TCR occurrence patterns could be studied. Rather than drawing on any new phenotypic data, the later analysis identified candidate immune exposures from TCR beta sequences and the way those sequences occurred across donors. In an earlier analysis of roughly 580 of the donors, high-throughput TCR beta sequencing was used to judge whether each TCR beta V gene segment behaved as functional or pseudogenic. Donor age, sex, ethnicity and CMV serostatus were collected together with the repertoire data. In a later genetic analysis, genome-wide SNP genotypes for about 55% of the roughly 700 donors were used, and that subset was treated as a discovery cohort. Every discovery cohort repertoire had been produced on one sequencing platform. HLA typing included class I and class II loci at four-digit resolution. Typing coverage differed by locus: A, B, C, DRB1 and DQB1 were typed in roughly 620-640 donors, DQA1 in about 510, DPA1 in some 570, and DPB1 in 400 to 480. Because of strong linkage in the cohort, five DR-DQ haplotypes were treated as single units for association and clustering. Among approximately 370 genotyped donors of the cohort, an average of around 250,000 unique TCR beta nucleotide sequences was sequenced per donor, of which approximately 19% were non-productive.

In total, about 650 healthy bone marrow donors made up the cohort. All cohort members were sampled while nominally healthy, although unrecorded immune exposures were likely present. The donor was CMV seropositive and was included in the group of 250 to 350 seropositive cohort members. Each donor provided a peripheral blood sample, and peripheral blood mononuclear cells were used for TCR beta sequencing. The Qiagen DNeasy Blood Extraction Kit was used to extract genomic DNA from the blood cell samples. On this clone: No cognate antigen has been identified for it. No base quality information exists; no much larger clone differs at one position.

Library preparation was by the immunoSEQ multiplex PCR assay. A mixture of 60 forward primers for TCR Vbeta segments and 13 reverse primers for TCR Jbeta segments was used in the multiplex PCR. The CDR3 region of rearranged TCR beta genes was amplified from genomic DNA by a multiplex PCR assay. The Illumina HiSeq System was used to sequence the amplified TCR beta libraries as 87-base-pair reads. As for the original processing: Across the 700 or so repertoires, a later analysis counted roughly 77 million unique TCR beta chains, roughly 11 million of which were shared by at least two donors. Raw reads were error-corrected and collapsed into unique sequences by a nearest-neighbor algorithm in which closely related sequences were merged to remove PCR and sequencing errors. CDR3 sequences were aligned to IMGT reference sequences to assign V, D and J gene segments. For a sequence to be retained, a match of at least six nucleotides was required to both a V gene segment and a J gene segment. A rearrangement was called productive if the CDR3 had no stop codons and remained in frame with V and J, and every other rearrangement was called non-productive. Following IMGT convention, CDR3 was defined as the stretch from the second conserved V-encoded cysteine up to the conserved J-encoded phenylalanine. The earlier analysis of around 640 of the donors excluded sequences that lacked an unambiguous match to a single V gene segment. In an earlier analysis of more than 500 of the donors, a V segment was called functional when productive rearrangements were above 56.7%, and segregating when the standard deviation between donors exceeded 5%. A statistical classification framework was built to diagnose cytomegalovirus status from the catalog of TCR beta chain sequences. A later analysis assigned V and J genes by comparing TCR nucleotide sequences with IMGT/GENE-DB human TR gene sequences. Using the TCRdist pipeline, a later analysis assigned CDR3 sequences along with most-parsimonious VDJ recombination scenarios. In a later analysis, each TCR beta chain was defined by its CDR3 amino acid sequence together with its V-gene family, and reads without a unique V-gene family were excluded. To address suspected cross-contamination and a sequencing artifact, a later analysis removed 450 to 700 highly shared, low-generation-probability nucleotide sequences. In a later analysis, a clonal expansion index was calculated for each public chain from normalized within-repertoire ranks of inferred template counts. Generation probabilities in a later analysis came from a VDJ recombination model fitted to out-of-frame rearrangements, and those results were checked against IGoR. A later analysis scored TCR-TCR, TCR-HLA and TCR-CMV co-occurrence with hypergeometric tests, applying a repertoire-size bias correction to TCR pairs. To estimate false discovery rates, a later analysis permuted the HLA or CMV assignments 20 times. A later analysis grouped co-occurring TCRs with DBSCAN, adding TCRdist sequence similarity when clustering within HLA-allele-positive subsets. For co-occurrence clustering, repertoires with fewer than 30,000 or more than 120,000 public chains were excluded, along with five repertoires with anomalous nucleotide sharing. The clones in this table, taken by TCRdb from immuneACCESS, are in-frame only. Not every clone is retained; where verified, under half of the shortfall comes from an unresolved V gene, and the cause of the rest is unknown. The V and J calls and clone size were taken over from that table, and D and trimming were inferred from the DNA. The sample table lists approximately 90,000 clones, 60% to 80% of them with a count of one. Of the sample, roughly 16% falls within the top ten clones.

There are 13 amino acids in the CDR3, from cysteine to phenylalanine inclusive. The entry retains the CDR3 DNA only, 39 bases that are in frame from base 1. Reading the germline V gene gives CDR1 SGHAT and CDR2 FQNNGV. Trimming leaves V shorter by 5 bases and J shorter by 3 bases, with the junction holding 4 bases beyond the gene matches. Overall study results and their limits: Some IMGT-functional V segments, including TRBV6-2 and TRBV6-3, could not be distinguished by the 87-base-pair reads and were therefore excluded. Because HLA typing was missing for some donors at each locus, association tests included only the typed subset. Correlated functional status among segregating V segments might be attributable to linkage disequilibrium, but an unknown experimental factor could not be ruled out. According to a later analysis, most CMV-associated TCR beta chains appeared to be HLA-restricted, and the HLA associations seemed to be driven largely by CMV exposure. A few of the identified cytomegalovirus-associated TCR beta chains were confirmed in vitro to be specific for cytomegalovirus antigens. Immune exposure information for the cohort was limited to CMV serostatus. In a later analysis, HLA-associated TCR beta chains were found to be more clonally expanded and to have lower generation probabilities than equally common non-associated chains. The authors suggested that the approach could potentially be extended to other disease states and immunological phenotypes. The cohort was sequenced for TCR beta chains only, and without alpha or paired-chain data the features that could be detected were limited. A further reported finding was that TCR beta sequences accurately predicted the HLA-A and HLA-B alleles for most subjects in the first cohort. In a later analysis, TCR association rates were found to vary across HLA loci, with the most associated TCRs seen for DRB1 alleles and the fewest for HLA-C alleles. A group of highly shared sequence variants was considered likely to be a technical artifact of the sequencing pipeline. The earlier analysis of 587 of the donors excluded some 16 rarely observed V segments, including chromosome 9 orphons, because counts were too low. Presence/absence analyses assumed roughly uniform sequencing depth across donors, an assumption that may not hold. When HLA alleles, especially DR and DQ, strongly co-occurred, attributing TCR associations to individual alleles was difficult. A later genetic analysis associated a missense DCLRE1C variant with V-gene and J-gene trimming of TCR beta chains, and an independent cohort replicated the association. According to a later analysis, parvovirus B19, influenza, CMV and Epstein-Barr virus appeared linked to several top co-occurrence clusters. Specific HLA alleles were associated with 15,000 to 20,000 TCR beta sequences at a false discovery rate of 0.05 in a later analysis. The study listed 170 or so TCR beta chains as associated with cytomegalovirus. A later genetic analysis reported fewer N-insertions in productive TCRs among donors in an Asian-associated ancestry cluster than the roughly 620-donor mean. The classifier was reported to diagnose cytomegalovirus status with high specificity and sensitivity in both the original and validation cohorts. Most TCR sequences were seen in very few donors, while some public TCRs were found in many individuals. In an earlier analysis of approximately 590 of the donors, most TCR beta V segments appeared in productive rearrangements about 90% or about 30% of the time, broadly matching IMGT annotations.

This TCR was recovered from a woman between 50 and 59 years old in good health and CMV-seropositive. The sample was PBMCs. In this chain, TRBV11-2 is recombined with TRBJ2-7; TRBD1 aligns with 7 central bases. Here is the DNA: TGTGCCAGCAGCCTCGGGACAGACTACGAGCAGTACTTC. This yields the protein CASSLGTDYEQYF. Beyond the CDR3, the reference TRBV11-2 and TRBJ2-7 genes provide the residues; the full variable domain reads: EAGVAQSPRYKIIEKRQSVAFWCNPISGHATLYWYQQILGQGPKLLIQFQNNGVVDDSQLPKDRFSAERLKGVDSTLKIQPAKLEDSAVYLCASSLGTDYEQYFGPGTRLTVT.